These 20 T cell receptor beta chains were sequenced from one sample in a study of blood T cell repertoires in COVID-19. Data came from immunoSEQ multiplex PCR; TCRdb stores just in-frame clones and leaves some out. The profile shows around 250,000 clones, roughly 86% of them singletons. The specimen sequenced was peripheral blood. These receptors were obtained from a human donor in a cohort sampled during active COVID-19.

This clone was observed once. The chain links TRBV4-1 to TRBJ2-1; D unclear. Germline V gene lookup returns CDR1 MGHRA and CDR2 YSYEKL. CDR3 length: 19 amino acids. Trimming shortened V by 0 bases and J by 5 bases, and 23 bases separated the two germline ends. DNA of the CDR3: TGCGCCAGCAGCCAAGATCGGAGTGCCGTACGGCCTCTTAACAATGAGCAGTTCTTC. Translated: CASSQDRSAVRPLNNEQFF.

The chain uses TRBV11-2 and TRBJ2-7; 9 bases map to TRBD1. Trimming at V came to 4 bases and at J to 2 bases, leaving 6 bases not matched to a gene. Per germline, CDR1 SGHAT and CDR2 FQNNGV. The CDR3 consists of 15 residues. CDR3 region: CASSSGTGQTYEQYF. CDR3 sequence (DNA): TGTGCCAGCAGCTCTGGGACAGGGCAAACCTACGAGCAGTACTTC.

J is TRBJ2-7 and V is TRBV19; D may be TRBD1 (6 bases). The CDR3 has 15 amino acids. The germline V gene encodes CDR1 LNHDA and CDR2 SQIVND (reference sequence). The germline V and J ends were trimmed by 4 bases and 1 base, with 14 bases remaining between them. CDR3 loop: CASSRQGPNSYEQYF. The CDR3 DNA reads TGTGCCAGTAGTAGGCAGGGGCCCAATTCCTACGAGCAGTACTTC.

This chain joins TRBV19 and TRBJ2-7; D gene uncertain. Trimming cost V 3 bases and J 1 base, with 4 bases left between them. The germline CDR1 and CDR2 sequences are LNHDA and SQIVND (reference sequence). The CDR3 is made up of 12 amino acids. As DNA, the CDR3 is TGTGCCAGTAGTATTGAGTCCTACGAGCAGTACTTC. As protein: CASSIESYEQYF. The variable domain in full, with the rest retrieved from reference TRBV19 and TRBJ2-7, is DGGITQSPKYLFRKEGQNVTLSCEQNLNHDAMYWYRQDPGQGLRLIYYSQIVNDFQKGDIAEGYSVSREKKESFPLTVTSAQKNPTAFYLCASSIESYEQYFGPGTRLTVT.

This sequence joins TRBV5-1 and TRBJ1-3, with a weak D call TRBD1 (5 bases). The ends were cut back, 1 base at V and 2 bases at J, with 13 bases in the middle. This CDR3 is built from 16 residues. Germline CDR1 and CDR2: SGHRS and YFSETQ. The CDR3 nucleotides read TGCGCCAGCAGCTTGCTTATGGGGGAGGCTGGAAACACCATATATTTT. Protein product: CASSLLMGEAGNTIYF.

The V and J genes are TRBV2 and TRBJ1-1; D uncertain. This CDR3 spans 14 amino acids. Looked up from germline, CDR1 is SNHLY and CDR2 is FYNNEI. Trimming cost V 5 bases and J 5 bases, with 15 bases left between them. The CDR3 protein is CASSYEGVRTEAFF. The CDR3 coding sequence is TGTGCCAGCAGTTACGAGGGCGTGAGGACTGAAGCTTTCTTT.

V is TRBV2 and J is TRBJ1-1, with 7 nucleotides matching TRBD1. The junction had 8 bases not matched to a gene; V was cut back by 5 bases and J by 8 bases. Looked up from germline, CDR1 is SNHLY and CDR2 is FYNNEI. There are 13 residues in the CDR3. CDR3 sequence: CASSPDRRGEAFF. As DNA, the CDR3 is TGTGCCAGCAGTCCGGACAGGAGGGGAGAAGCTTTCTTT.

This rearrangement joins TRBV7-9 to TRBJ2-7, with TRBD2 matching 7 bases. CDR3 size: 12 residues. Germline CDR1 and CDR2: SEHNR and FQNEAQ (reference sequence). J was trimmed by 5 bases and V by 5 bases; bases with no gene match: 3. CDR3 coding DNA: TGTGCCAGCAGCCGGGGAGGGGACGAGCAGTACTTC. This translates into CASSRGGDEQYF.

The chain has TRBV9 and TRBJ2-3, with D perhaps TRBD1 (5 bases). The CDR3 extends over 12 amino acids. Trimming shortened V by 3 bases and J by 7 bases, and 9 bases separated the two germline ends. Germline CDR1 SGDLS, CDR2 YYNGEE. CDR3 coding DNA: TGTGCCAGCAGCGCAAAGGGGTATACGCAGTATTTT. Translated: CASSAKGYTQYF.

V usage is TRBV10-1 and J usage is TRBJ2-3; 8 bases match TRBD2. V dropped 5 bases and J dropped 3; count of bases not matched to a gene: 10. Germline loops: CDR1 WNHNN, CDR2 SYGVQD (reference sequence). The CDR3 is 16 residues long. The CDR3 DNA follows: TGCGCCAGCAGTCTCGACGGGAGGGATGCAACAGATACGCAGTATTTT. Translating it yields CASSLDGRDATDTQYF.

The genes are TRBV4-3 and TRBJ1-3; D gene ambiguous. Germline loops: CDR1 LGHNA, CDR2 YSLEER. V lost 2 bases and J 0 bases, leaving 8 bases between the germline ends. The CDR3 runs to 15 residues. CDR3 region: CASSQRTSSGNTIYF. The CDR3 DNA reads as TGCGCCAGCAGCCAAAGAACGAGCTCTGGAAACACCATATATTTT.

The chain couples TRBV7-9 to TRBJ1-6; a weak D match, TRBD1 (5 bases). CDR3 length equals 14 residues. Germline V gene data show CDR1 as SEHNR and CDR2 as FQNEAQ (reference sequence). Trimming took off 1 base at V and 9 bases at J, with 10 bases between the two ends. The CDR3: CASSLDRSASPLHF. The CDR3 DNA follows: TGTGCCAGCAGCTTAGACAGGTCCGCTTCACCCCTCCACTTT.

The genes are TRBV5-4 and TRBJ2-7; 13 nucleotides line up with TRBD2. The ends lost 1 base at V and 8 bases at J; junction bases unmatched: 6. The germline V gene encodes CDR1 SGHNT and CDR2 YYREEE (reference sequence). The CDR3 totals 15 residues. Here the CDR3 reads CASSLSTSGGRQQYF. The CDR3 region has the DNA TGTGCCAGCAGCTTGTCGACTAGCGGGGGGCGACAGCAGTACTTC.

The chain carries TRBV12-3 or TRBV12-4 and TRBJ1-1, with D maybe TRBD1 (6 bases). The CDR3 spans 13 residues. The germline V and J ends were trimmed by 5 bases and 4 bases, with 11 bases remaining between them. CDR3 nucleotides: TGTGCCAGCAGTAACAGGGTGGGCACTGAAGCTTTCTTT. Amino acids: CASSNRVGTEAFF.

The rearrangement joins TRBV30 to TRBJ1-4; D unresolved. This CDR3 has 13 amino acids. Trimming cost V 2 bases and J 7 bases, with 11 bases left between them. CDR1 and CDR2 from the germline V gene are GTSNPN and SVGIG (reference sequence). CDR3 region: CAWSQVASEKLFF. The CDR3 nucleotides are TGTGCCTGGAGTCAGGTGGCGAGTGAAAAACTGTTTTTT.

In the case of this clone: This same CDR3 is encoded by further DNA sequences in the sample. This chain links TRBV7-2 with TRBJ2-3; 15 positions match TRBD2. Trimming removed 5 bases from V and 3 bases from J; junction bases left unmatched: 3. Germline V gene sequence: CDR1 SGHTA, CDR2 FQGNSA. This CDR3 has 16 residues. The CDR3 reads CASSLGLAGGTDTQYF. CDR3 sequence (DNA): TGTGCCAGCAGCCTCGGACTAGCGGGGGGGACAGATACGCAGTATTTT.

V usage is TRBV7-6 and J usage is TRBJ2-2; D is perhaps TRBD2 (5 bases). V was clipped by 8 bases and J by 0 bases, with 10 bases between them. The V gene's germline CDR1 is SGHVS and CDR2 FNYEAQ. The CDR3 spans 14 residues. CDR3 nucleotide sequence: TGTGCCAGCGGGTCGGGAACGAACACCGGGGAGCTGTTTTTT. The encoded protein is CASGSGTNTGELFF.

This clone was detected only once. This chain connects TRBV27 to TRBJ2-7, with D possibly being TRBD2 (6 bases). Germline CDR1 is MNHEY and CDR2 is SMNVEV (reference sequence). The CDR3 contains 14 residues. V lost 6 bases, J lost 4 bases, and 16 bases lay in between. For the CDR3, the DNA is TGTGCCAGCAGCCTACGGGAGAGGGCTTACGAGCAGTACTTC. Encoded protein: CASSLRERAYEQYF.

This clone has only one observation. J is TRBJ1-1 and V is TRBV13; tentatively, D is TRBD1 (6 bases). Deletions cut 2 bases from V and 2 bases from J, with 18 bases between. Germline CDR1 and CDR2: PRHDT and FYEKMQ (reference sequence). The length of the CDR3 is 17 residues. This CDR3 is CASSLILIGGYNTEAFF. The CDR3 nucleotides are TGTGCCAGCAGCTTAATTCTGATAGGGGGATACAACACTGAAGCTTTCTTT.

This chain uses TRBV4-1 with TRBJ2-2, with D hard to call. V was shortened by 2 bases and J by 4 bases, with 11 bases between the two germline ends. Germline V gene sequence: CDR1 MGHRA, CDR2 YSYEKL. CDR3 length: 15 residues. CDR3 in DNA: TGCGCCAGCAGCCAACCAAGTAAGAGCACCGGGGAGCTGTTTTTT. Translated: CASSQPSKSTGELFF.